The 17 T cell receptor beta chains in this list originate from one sample, sequenced in a study of T cell changes during pregnancy in multiple sclerosis (dated by TCRdb to about 2019). Preparation of the library involved the immunoSEQ multiplex PCR assay. Held by TCRdb, this immuneACCESS table contains in-frame sequences only and omits some clones. Under half of the omission traces to an unresolved V gene where checked; the cause of the rest is unknown. The sample yields 39,000 or so clones; approximately 94% were counted once. The ten largest clones capture 8.1% of the sample. Sequencing was performed on CD8+ T cells from peripheral blood mononuclear cells, taken in the third trimester of pregnancy. Receptors originate from a female donor with multiple sclerosis, enrolled in a pregnancy study.

The chain combines TRBV29-1 with TRBJ2-5; weak D call: TRBD2 (7 bases). Trimming cost V 7 bases and J 4 bases, with 19 bases left between them. The CDR3 spans 14 residues. The germline V gene has CDR1 SQVTM and CDR2 ANQGSEA. The CDR3 sequence is CSAEGGVVRETQYF. CDR3 nucleotide sequence: TGCAGCGCCGAGGGGGGGGTGGTCAGAGAGACCCAGTACTTC.

This clone was seen a few times. The V call is TRBV2, the J call TRBJ2-4; D gene unclear. Per the germline V gene, CDR1 is SNHLY and CDR2 is FYNNEI. V was clipped by 4 bases and J by 8 bases, with 9 bases between them. This CDR3 comprises 12 residues. The CDR3 reads CASSVAMDIQYF. The DNA of the CDR3 is TGTGCCAGCAGTGTCGCGATGGACATTCAGTACTTC.

This clone was seen only once. V usage is TRBV28 and J usage is TRBJ2-7; 7 nucleotides align to TRBD1. V trimming: 3 bases; J trimming: 3 bases; junction bases outside the gene matches: 8. The CDR3 totals 15 residues. Germline CDR1 is MDHEN and CDR2 is SYDVKM. For the CDR3, the DNA is TGTGCCAGCAGTTTCAGGGGGACCCAGTTCTACGAGCAGTACTTC. Translating it yields CASSFRGTQFYEQYF.

The rearrangement joins TRBV4-3 to TRBJ2-2; D unresolved. CDR3 length equals 14 residues. CDR1 is LGHNA, CDR2 YSLEER, per germline. With 0 bases removed from V and 3 bases from J, the gap between germline ends came to 5 bases. The CDR3: CASSQDPYTGELFF. CDR3 DNA: TGCGCCAGCAGCCAAGATCCGTACACCGGGGAGCTGTTTTTT.

The chain carries TRBV15 and TRBJ1-4, with TRBD1 matching over 7 bases. The V segment lost 1 base and the J segment 3 bases; nucleotides outside the gene matches: 5. Germline CDR1 is LNHNV and CDR2 is YYDKDF (reference sequence). This CDR3 comprises 16 residues. The CDR3 loop is CATSRGTGTANEKLFF. CDR3 in DNA: TGTGCCACCAGCAGAGGGACCGGGACAGCTAATGAAAAACTGTTTTTT.

This chain connects TRBV27 to TRBJ2-1; 8 bases match TRBD2. V shed 8 bases, J shed 0 bases, and the junction held 6 bases outside the gene matches. Germline assignment: CDR1 MNHEY and CDR2 SMNVEV (reference sequence). The CDR3 covers 15 residues. Written as DNA, the CDR3 is TGTGCCAGCGGGCGGGGGGCGAGCTCCTACAATGAGCAGTTCTTC. Protein product: CASGRGASSYNEQFF.

This chain joins TRBV7-6 and TRBJ2-7; 8 bases fit TRBD1. V dropped 5 bases and J dropped 2; count of bases not matched to a gene: 5. The CDR3 length is 14 residues. CDR1 and CDR2 (germline): SGHVS, FNYEAQ. The CDR3 spells CASSTWTGTYEQYF. As DNA, the CDR3 is TGTGCCAGCAGCACCTGGACAGGGACCTACGAGCAGTACTTC. The complete variable domain, with remaining parts taken from reference TRBV7-6 and TRBJ2-7, reads GAGVSQSPRYKVTKRGQDVALRCDPISGHVSLYWYRQALGQGPEFLTYFNYEAQQDKSGLPNDRFSAERPEGSISTLTIQRTEQRDSAMYRCASSTWTGTYEQYFGPGTRLTVT.

In this sample, this clone turned up once. CDR3 nucleotide sequence: TGCAGCGTGGCGACAGGGGGCTACACCTTC. Translating gives CSVATGGYTF. The chain joins TRBV29-1 to TRBJ1-2; 7 positions match TRBD1. CDR3 length: 10 residues. Germline V gives CDR1 SQVTM, CDR2 ANQGSEA. The trim removed 6 bases at V and 8 bases at J, leaving 3 bases unmatched.

The chain couples TRBV5-1 to TRBJ2-5; 10 nucleotides agree with TRBD2. This CDR3 has 17 amino acids. V was pared by 1 base and J by 4 bases, with 10 bases of the junction left unmatched. Germline CDR1 is SGHRS and CDR2 is YFSETQ. CDR3 bases: TGCGCCAGCAGCTTGAATCCTAGCGGGAGAAGAATAGAGACCCAGTACTTC. Protein sequence: CASSLNPSGRRIETQYF.

The gene calls are TRBV7-9 and TRBJ2-7; D possibly corresponds to TRBD2 (7 bases). Germline V lookup: CDR1 SEHNR, CDR2 FQNEAQ (reference sequence). Trimming removed 3 bases at V and 5 bases at J, with 23 bases between. The length of the CDR3 is 17 residues. The CDR3 spells CASSLGASGLGANEQYF. CDR3 nucleotide sequence: TGTGCCAGCAGCTTGGGGGCGTCTGGACTAGGTGCCAACGAGCAGTACTTC.

The chain is built from TRBV28 and TRBJ2-7, with 7 nucleotides matching TRBD1. There are 13 residues in the CDR3. Germline CDR1 MDHEN, CDR2 SYDVKM. V lost 5 bases and J lost 4; bases outside the gene matches: 5. The CDR3 DNA reads TGTGCCAGCAGTCCGACAGGGACGTACGAGCAGTACTTC. Translated, it gives CASSPTGTYEQYF.

The chain has TRBV5-6 and TRBJ2-7, with 10 bases lining up with TRBD2. The CDR3 covers 17 residues. Germline V gene data show CDR1 as SGHDT and CDR2 as YYEEEE. V lost 5 bases, J lost 3 bases, and 14 bases stayed unmatched. The CDR3 DNA reads TGTGCCAGCAGAGAGATGTTGGAACTAGCGGGAAACTACGAGCAGTACTTC. It codes for CASREMLELAGNYEQYF.

The V and J genes are TRBV10-3 and TRBJ2-1, with 9 bases identical to TRBD1. V shed 0 bases and J 5 bases; nucleotides not matched to a gene: 5. This CDR3 has 16 residues. The germline V gene has CDR1 ENHRY and CDR2 SYGVKD. The CDR3 DNA reads TGTGCCATCAGTGAGTCGGAACAGGGGGCCCACAATGAGCAGTTCTTC. As protein: CAISESEQGAHNEQFF.

The chain is built from TRBV18 and TRBJ1-1, with 8 bases matching TRBD1. V lost 7 bases to trimming and J lost 4 bases; unmatched junction nucleotides: 2. Germline CDR1 and CDR2: KGHSH and LQKENI. CDR3 length equals 12 residues. The CDR3 is CASLDRGTEAFF. DNA of the CDR3: TGTGCCAGCTTAGACAGGGGCACTGAAGCTTTCTTT.

This chain links TRBV6-5 with TRBJ2-5; possible D gene TRBD2, 6 bases. The CDR3 runs 15 residues. Germline V gives CDR1 MNHEY, CDR2 SVGAGI. The ends were cut back, 5 bases at V and 4 bases at J, with 17 bases in the middle. CDR3 in amino acids: CASSPSLRGGETQYF. CDR3 bases: TGTGCCAGCAGTCCCTCCCTGCGGGGCGGAGAGACCCAGTACTTC.

This chain joins TRBV7-9 and TRBJ1-2; 11 positions agree with TRBD1. The CDR3 has 13 amino acids. J was trimmed by 6 bases and V by 4 bases; bases with no gene match: 1. Germline CDR1 is SEHNR and CDR2 is FQNEAQ (reference sequence). As DNA, the CDR3 is TGTGCCAGCAGCTCGGACAGGGGGCATGGCTACACCTTC. It translates to CASSSDRGHGYTF.

The V call is TRBV25-1, the J call TRBJ1-3, with a weak D call TRBD1 (5 bases). The CDR3 loop spans 13 amino acids. Germline CDR1 and CDR2: MGHDK and SYGVNS. Trimming pared 5 bases from V and 4 bases from J, leaving 9 bases between. The CDR3 sequence is CASSRGFGNTIYF. The CDR3, as DNA: TGTGCCAGCAGTAGGGGTTTCGGAAACACCATATATTTT.